The entry below gives a single T cell receptor gamma chain sequence along with its context. Its antigen is as yet unknown. The same CDR3 is also encoded by other DNA sequences in this sample. Germline values: CDR1 EGSNGY, CDR2 YDSYNSKV. Trimming took 0 bases from V and 16 from J; bases not matched to a gene: 3. This CDR3 comprises 9 residues. The data were taken from a study of Vδ1+ human thymocytes. RNA was extracted from the cells and then reverse transcribed. The CDR3 regions were amplified by multiplex PCR from V-gene primers to a constant-region primer. TCRdb re-processed the multiplex PCR reads using CATT. The sample contains 30,000 to 45,000 gamma-chain clones, around 21% of which appear only once. Findings of the study overall: Thymic TRG and TRD repertoires appeared highly polyclonal. Unlike peripheral blood Vdelta1+ controls, thymic delta-chain sequences included approximately 21% Vdelta2 and few Vdelta3.

This chain uses TRGV2 with TRGJ1 or TRGJ2. The sequencing sample was made of Vdelta1+ gamma-delta thymocytes from the thymus. Subset in this sample: FACS-sorted CD3+ TCRalphabeta- TCRVdelta1+ TCRVdelta2- thymocytes. The receptor comes from a girl under two years old who had congenital heart surgery. In DNA form, the CDR3 reads TGTGCCACCTGGGACGGGCCCCTCTTT. Translating gives CATWDGPLF.